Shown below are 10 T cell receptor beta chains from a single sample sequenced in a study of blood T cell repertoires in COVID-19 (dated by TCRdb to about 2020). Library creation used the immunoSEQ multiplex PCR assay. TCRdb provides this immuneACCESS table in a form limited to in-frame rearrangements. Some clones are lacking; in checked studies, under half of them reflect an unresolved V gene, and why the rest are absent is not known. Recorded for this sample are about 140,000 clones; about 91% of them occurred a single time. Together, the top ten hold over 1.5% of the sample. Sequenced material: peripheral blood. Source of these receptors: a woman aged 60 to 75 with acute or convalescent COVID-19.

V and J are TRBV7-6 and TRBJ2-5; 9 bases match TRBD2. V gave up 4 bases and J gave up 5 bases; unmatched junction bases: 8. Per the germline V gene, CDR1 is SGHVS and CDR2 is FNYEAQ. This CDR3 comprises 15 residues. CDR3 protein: CASSSAGGQGETQYF. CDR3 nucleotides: TGTGCCAGCAGCTCGGCGGGGGGGCAGGGTGAGACCCAGTACTTC.

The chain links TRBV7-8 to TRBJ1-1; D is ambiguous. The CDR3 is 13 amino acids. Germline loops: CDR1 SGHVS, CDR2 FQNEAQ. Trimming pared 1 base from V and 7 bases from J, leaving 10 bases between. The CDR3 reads CASSLVVGDEAFF. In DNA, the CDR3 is TGTGCCAGCAGCTTAGTGGTCGGGGATGAAGCTTTCTTT.

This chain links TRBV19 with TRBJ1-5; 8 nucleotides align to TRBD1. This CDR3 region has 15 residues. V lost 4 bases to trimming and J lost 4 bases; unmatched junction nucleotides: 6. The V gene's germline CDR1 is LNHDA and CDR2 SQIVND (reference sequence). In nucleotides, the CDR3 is TGTGCCAGTAGTACTACAGGGGGGCGTAATCAGCCCCAGCATTTT. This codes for CASSTTGGRNQPQHF.

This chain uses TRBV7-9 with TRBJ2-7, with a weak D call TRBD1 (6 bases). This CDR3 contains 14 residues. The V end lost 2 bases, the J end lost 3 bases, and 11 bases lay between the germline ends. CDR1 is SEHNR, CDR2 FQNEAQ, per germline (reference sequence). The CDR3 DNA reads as TGTGCCAGCAGCTTAAGACAGGCGGACTACGAGCAGTACTTC. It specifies CASSLRQADYEQYF.

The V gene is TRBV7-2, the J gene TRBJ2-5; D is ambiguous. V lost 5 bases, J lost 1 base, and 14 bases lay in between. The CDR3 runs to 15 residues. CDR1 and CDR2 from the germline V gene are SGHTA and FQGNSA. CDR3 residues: CASSPGYGVQETQYF. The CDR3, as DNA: TGTGCCAGCAGCCCCGGGTATGGAGTCCAAGAGACCCAGTACTTC.

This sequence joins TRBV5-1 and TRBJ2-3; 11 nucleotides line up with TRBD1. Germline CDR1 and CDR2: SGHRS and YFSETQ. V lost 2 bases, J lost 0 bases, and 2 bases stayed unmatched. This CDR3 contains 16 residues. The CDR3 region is CASSFGTGGSTDTQYF. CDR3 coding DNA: TGCGCCAGCAGCTTTGGGACAGGGGGTAGCACAGATACGCAGTATTTT.

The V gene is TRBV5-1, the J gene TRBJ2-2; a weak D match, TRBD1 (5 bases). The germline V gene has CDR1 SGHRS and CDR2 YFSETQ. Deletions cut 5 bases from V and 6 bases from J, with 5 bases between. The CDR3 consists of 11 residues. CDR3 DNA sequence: TGCGCCAGCAGAGGGGCCGGGGAGCTGTTTTTT. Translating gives CASRGAGELFF. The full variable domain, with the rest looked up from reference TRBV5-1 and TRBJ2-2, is KAGVTQTPRYLIKTRGQQVTLSCSPISGHRSVSWYQQTPGQGLQFLFEYFSETQRNKGNFPGRFSGRQFSNSRSEMNVSTLELGDSALYLCASRGAGELFFGEGSRLTVL.

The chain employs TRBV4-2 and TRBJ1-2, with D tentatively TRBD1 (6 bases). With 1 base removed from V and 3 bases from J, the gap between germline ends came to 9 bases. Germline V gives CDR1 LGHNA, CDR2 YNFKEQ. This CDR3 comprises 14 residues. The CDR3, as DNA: TGTGCCAGCAGCCAAGCGTCAGGGGACTATGGCTACACCTTC. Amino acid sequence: CASSQASGDYGYTF.

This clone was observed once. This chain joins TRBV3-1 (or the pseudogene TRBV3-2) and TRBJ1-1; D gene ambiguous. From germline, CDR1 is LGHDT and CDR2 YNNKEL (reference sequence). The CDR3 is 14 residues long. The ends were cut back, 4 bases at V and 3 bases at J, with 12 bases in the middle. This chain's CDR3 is CASSLAGKDTEAFF. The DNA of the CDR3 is TGTGCCAGCAGCCTGGCGGGGAAGGACACTGAAGCTTTCTTT.

CDR3 sequence: CASSVQINLGTQYF. DNA of the CDR3: TGTGCCAGCAGCGTACAGATAAACCTAGGTACGCAGTATTTT. This chain joins TRBV9 and TRBJ2-3; the D is unclear. CDR1 is SGDLS, CDR2 YYNGEE, per germline. Between the trimmed V and J ends, which lost 1 base and 8 bases, there was a span of 14 bases. This CDR3 spans 14 amino acids.